These T cell receptor beta chains were read from a single sample in a study of CD8 T cells in ankylosing spondylitis. MiXCR, applied by TCRdb to the 5' RACE reads, yields one record per CDR3 protein. The sample has roughly 230,000 distinct CDR3 sequences; about 10% are singletons. The sample comprised blood, either unsorted or a sorted T cell fraction (not recorded which). The receptors originated from a male donor with ankylosing spondylitis or in good health (not recorded which). The CDR3 runs from the conserved cysteine through the conserved F or W. Each record gives: J gene, D gene, clone size, V gene, CDR3 protein, CDR3 DNA. A D gene is named only where the DNA matches it firmly. Rows may omit the clone size; those that give it use once, few, many or a size class.

TRBJ2-5,TRBD1,many,TRBV27,CASSPGTGGRETQYF,TGTGCCAGCAGTCCAGGGACAGGGGGCAGGGAGACCCAGTACTTC
TRBJ2-3,-,many,TRBV20-1,CSARGHLNTDTQYF,TGCAGTGCTAGAGGACACCTAAACACAGATACGCAGTATTTT
TRBJ2-7,-,-,TRBV3-1,CASSQGPGDYEQYF,TGTGCCAGCAGCCAAGGTCCGGGGGACTACGAGCAGTACTTC
TRBJ2-7,-,many,TRBV5-5,CASSYDLPSIYEQYF,TGTGCCAGCAGCTATGACCTACCCTCTATCTACGAGCAGTACTTC
TRBJ1-1,TRBD1,-,TRBV12-3/TRBV12-4,CASSRGQGGGKAFF,TGTGCCAGCAGCCGGGGACAGGGGGGTGGTAAAGCTTTCTTT
TRBJ1-2,-,many,TRBV5-1,CASSPATDFYGYTF,TGCGCCAGCAGCCCGGCGACAGACTTCTATGGCTACACCTTC
TRBJ1-1,-,few,TRBV4-2,CASSQGPSTVTEAFF,TGTGCCAGCAGCCAAGGCCCATCCACAGTCACTGAAGCTTTCTTT
TRBJ2-3,-,many,TRBV5-1,CASSLGLVSTDTQYF,TGCGCCAGCAGCTTGGGACTAGTCTCCACAGATACGCAGTATTTT
TRBJ2-7,-,-,TRBV30,CAWNRGRSYEQYF,TGTGCCTGGAATCGGGGACGGTCCTACGAGCAGTACTTC
TRBJ2-7,-,many,TRBV27,CASSFGSGDYEQYF,TGTGCCAGCAGTTTCGGTTCGGGTGACTACGAGCAGTACTTC
TRBJ2-2,TRBD2,-,TRBV12-3/TRBV12-4,CASRGNREGRRTGELFF,TGTGCCAGCAGGGGAAATCGGGAGGGGCGCAGGACCGGGGAGCTGTTTTTT
TRBJ1-4,-,many,TRBV20-1,CSAGDEKLFF,TGCAGTGCAGGGGATGAAAAACTGTTTTTT
TRBJ1-5,-,many,TRBV3-1,CASSQDRNQPQHF,TGTGCCAGCAGCCAAGACCGAAATCAGCCCCAGCATTTT
TRBJ1-6,-,few,TRBV2,CASSGQDYNSPLHF,TGTGCCAGCAGTGGACAGGACTATAATTCACCCCTCCACTTT
TRBJ2-2,-,many,TRBV24-1,CATSDSTGELFF,TGTGCCACCAGTGATTCCACCGGGGAGCTGTTTTTT
TRBJ1-2,-,many,TRBV2,CASSDLPGHLNYGYTF,TGTGCCAGCAGTGATTTACCGGGACACCTTAACTATGGCTACACCTTC
TRBJ1-6,-,many,TRBV7-9,CASSLKDNSPLHF,TGTGCCAGCAGCTTAAAAGATAATTCACCCCTCCACTTT
TRBJ2-3,TRBD1,many,TRBV9,CASSPWTGKVSTDTQYF,TGTGCCAGCAGCCCTTGGACAGGGAAAGTTAGCACAGATACGCAGTATTTT
TRBJ2-7,TRBD1,many,TRBV20-1,CSAVDSDRGYEQYF,TGCAGTGCTGTAGACTCCGACAGGGGGTACGAGCAGTACTTC
TRBJ2-7,-,many,TRBV12-3/TRBV12-4,CASSPGGGTYEQYF,TGTGCCAGCAGCCCTGGGGGCGGAACCTACGAGCAGTACTTC
TRBJ1-4,-,-,TRBV3-1,CASRQTFGRSATNEKLFF,TGTGCCAGCAGGCAGACCTTTGGACGTTCCGCAACTAATGAAAAACTGTTTTTT
TRBJ2-7,-,few,TRBV5-5,CASSPRTSYEQYF,TGTGCCAGCAGCCCACGGACTTCCTACGAGCAGTACTTC
TRBJ2-3,-,few,TRBV5-1,CASSLEFVADTQYF,TGCGCCAGCAGCTTGGAATTCGTAGCAGATACGCAGTATTTT